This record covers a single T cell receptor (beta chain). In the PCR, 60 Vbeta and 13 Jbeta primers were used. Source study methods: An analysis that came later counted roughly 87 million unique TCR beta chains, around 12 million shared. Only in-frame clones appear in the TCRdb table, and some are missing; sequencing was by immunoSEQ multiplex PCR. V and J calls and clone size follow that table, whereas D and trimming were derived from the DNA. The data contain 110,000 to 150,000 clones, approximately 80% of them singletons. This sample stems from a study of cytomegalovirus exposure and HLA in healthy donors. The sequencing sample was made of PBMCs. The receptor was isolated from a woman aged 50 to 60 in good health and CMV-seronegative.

CDR3 residues: CASSPETGDPSNYGYTF. DNA for the CDR3: TGTGCCAGCAGTCCCGAGACAGGGGACCCTTCTAACTATGGCTACACCTTC. This chain joins TRBV2 and TRBJ1-2; 8 positions match TRBD1. There are 17 residues in the CDR3. J was trimmed by 0 bases and V by 5 bases; bases with no gene match: 11. Per the germline V gene, CDR1 is SNHLY and CDR2 is FYNNEI.